This T cell receptor beta chain was observed in a study of cytotoxic CD8 clonotypes in ibrutinib-treated CLL. Study findings and constraints: Public clonotypes were seen rarely and were contracted or stable on treatment.

Measured with immunoSEQ multiplex PCR; TCRdb has only the in-frame clones, and not every one. The table shows 110,000 or so clones, with approximately 58% occurring only once. Worth noting for this clone: As yet, its antigen is unknown.

Germline lookup yields CDR1 SGDLS and CDR2 YYNGEE. The CDR3 is made up of 15 amino acids. V lost 3 bases to trimming and J lost 3 bases, with 16 bases between them. The receptor's source is a human donor with chronic lymphocytic leukemia. Material: PBMCs, obtained after 24 months of ibrutinib treatment. The gene calls are TRBV9 and TRBJ2-7, with D possibly matching TRBD1 (5 bases). Written as DNA, the CDR3 is TGTGCCAGCAGCGCAGGAGCAGGGCTAAACTACGAGCAGTACTTC. It is translated as CASSAGAGLNYEQYF.